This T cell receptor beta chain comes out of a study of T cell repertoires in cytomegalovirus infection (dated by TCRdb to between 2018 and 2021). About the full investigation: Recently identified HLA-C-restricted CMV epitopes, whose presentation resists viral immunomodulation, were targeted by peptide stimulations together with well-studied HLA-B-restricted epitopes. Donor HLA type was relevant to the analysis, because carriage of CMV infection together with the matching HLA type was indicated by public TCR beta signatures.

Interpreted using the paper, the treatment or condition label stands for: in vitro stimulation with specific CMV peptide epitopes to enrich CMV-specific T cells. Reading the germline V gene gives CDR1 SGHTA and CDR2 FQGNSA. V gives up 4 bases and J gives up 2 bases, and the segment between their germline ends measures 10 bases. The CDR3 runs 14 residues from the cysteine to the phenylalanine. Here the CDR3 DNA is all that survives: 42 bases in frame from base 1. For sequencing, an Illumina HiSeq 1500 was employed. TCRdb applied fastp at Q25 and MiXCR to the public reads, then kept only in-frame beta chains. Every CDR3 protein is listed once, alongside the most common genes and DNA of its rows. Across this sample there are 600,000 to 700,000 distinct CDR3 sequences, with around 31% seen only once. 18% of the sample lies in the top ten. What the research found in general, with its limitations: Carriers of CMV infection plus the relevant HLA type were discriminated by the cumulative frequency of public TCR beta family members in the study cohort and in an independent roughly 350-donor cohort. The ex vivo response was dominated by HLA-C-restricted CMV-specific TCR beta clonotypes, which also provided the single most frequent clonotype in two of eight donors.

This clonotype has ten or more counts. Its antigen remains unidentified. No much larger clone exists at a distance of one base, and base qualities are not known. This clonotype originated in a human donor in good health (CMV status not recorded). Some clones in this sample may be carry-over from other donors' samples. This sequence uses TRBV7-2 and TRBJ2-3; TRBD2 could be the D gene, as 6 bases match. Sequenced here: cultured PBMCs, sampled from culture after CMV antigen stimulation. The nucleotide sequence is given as TGTGCCAGCAGCTGGGACTCCCACACAGATACGCAGTATTTT. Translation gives CASSWDSHTDTQYF.